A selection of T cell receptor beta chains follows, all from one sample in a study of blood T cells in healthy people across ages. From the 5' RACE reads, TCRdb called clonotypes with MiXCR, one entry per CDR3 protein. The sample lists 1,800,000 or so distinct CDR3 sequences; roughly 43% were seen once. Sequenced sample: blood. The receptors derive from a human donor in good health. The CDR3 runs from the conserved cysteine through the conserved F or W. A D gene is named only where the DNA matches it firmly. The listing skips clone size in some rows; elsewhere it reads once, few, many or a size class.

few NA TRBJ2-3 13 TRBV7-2 TGTGCCAGCAGCTTAGAGCGACAAGATACGCAGTATTTT CASSLERQDTQYF
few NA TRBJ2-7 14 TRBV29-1 TGCAGCGTTGAAAGGGACGGAGGCTCCTACGAGCAGTACTTC CSVERDGGSYEQYF
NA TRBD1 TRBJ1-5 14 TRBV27 TGTGCCAGCAGGCGACAGGGGGCCGCTCAGCCCCAGCATTTT CASRRQGAAQPQHF
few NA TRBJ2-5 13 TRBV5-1 TGCGCCAGCAGCGTAGGGACACTAGAGACCCAGTACTTC CASSVGTLETQYF
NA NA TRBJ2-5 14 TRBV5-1 TGCGCCAGCAGCCTGGCGACCCGCAGGGAGACCCAGTACTTC CASSLATRRETQYF
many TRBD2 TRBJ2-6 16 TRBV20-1 TGCAGTGCTAAGGGACTAGCGGAGGCTGGGGCCAACGTCCTGACTTTC CSAKGLAEAGANVLTF
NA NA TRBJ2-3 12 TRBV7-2 TGTGCCCTATCCCGGGGTGCAGATACGCAGTATTTT CALSRGADTQYF
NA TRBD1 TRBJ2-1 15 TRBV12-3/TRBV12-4 TGTGCCAGCAGGGGACAGGGCAGGTCGATTTATGAGCAGTTCTTC CASRGQGRSIYEQFF
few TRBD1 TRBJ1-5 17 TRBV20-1 TGCAGTGCTACAAAATCGGACAGGACTATTCGAGGACAGCCCCAGCATTTT CSATKSDRTIRGQPQHF
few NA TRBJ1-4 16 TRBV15 TGTGCCACCAGCAGTCCCCCCTTCAGTACAGGGAAGGGACTGTTTTTT CATSSPPFSTGKGLFF
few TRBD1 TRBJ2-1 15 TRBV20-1 TGCAGTGCTAGAGATGGGGAAGGGGGCTGGGGTGAGCAGTTCTTC CSARDGEGGWGEQFF
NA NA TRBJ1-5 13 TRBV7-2 TGTGCCAGCAGCTTAAGGGCGTCTGGGTCCCAGCATTTT CASSLRASGSQHF
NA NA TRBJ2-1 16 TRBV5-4 TGTGCCAGCAGCTTTATAGGGAGGACAGCTTACAATGAGCAGTTCTTC CASSFIGRTAYNEQFF
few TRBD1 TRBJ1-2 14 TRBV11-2 TGTGCCAGCAGCTTAGGCAGGGGGCAAGGTGGCTACACCTTC CASSLGRGQGGYTF
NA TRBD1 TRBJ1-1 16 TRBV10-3 TGTGCCATCAGTGAGTCGAGACAGGGGTGGAACACTGAAGCTTTCTTT CAISESRQGWNTEAFF
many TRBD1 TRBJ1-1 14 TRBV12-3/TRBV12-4 TGTGCCAGCAGCTTTGACAGGGTGAACACTGAAGCTTTCTTT CASSFDRVNTEAFF